Below, 18 T cell receptor beta chains from the same sample are listed, as sequenced in a study of blood T cell repertoires in COVID-19 (dated by TCRdb to between 2020 and 2021). Library preparation was by the immunoSEQ multiplex PCR assay. Held by TCRdb, this immuneACCESS table contains in-frame sequences only and omits some clones. Under half of the omission traces to an unresolved V gene where checked; the cause of the rest is unknown. This sample holds approximately 180,000 clones; more than 65% were observed only once. Together, the top ten hold 17% of the sample. The sample taken for sequencing was PBMCs or T cells enriched from blood (not recorded which). The receptors come from a woman in her forties or fifties with acute COVID-19.

The sample holds a few counts of this clone. V is TRBV11-2 and J is TRBJ2-2; 8 bases map to TRBD1. From germline, CDR1 is SGHAT and CDR2 FQNNGV. The CDR3 is made up of 14 amino acids. Losses at the gene ends were 5 bases for V and 3 bases for J; bases not matched to a gene: 2. The CDR3 DNA follows: TGTGCCAGCAGCACAGGGGGGCACACCGGGGAGCTGTTTTTT. Translating gives CASSTGGHTGELFF.

This clone was detected ten times or more. The rearrangement uses TRBV5-4 and TRBJ1-5; tentative D call: TRBD1 (6 bases). This CDR3 comprises 14 residues. Between the trimmed V and J ends, which lost 0 bases and 9 bases, there was a span of 13 bases. Germline V gene sequence: CDR1 SGHNT, CDR2 YYREEE (reference sequence). CDR3: CASSLGGQGRPQHF. The CDR3 DNA is TGTGCCAGCAGCTTGGGGGGCCAGGGGAGGCCCCAGCATTTT.

The chain joins TRBV5-8 to TRBJ1-1, with D possibly being TRBD1 (5 bases). Trimming took off 7 bases at V and 8 bases at J, with 12 bases between the two ends. CDR3 length: 11 residues. Germline CDR1 is SGHTS and CDR2 is YDEGEE. The CDR3 DNA reads as TGTGCCAGCGGCGCTAGGACAGAAGCTTTCTTT. This gives the protein CASGARTEAFF.

This clone is a singleton in its sample. The rearrangement links TRBV7-2 to TRBJ2-2; the match to TRBD1 covers 12 bases. Trimming took 2 bases from V and 7 from J; bases not matched to a gene: 5. The CDR3 spans 16 residues. The germline V gene encodes CDR1 SGHTA and CDR2 FQGNSA. The CDR3 loop is CASSLSGTGGHGELFF. DNA of the CDR3: TGTGCCAGCAGCTTAAGCGGGACAGGGGGCCACGGGGAGCTGTTTTTT.

This clone was seen only a few times. Other DNA sequences in this sample translate to the same CDR3. The chain couples TRBV28 to TRBJ1-2; D call uncertain. This CDR3 is 12 amino acids long. The V end lost 5 bases, the J end lost 4 bases, and 8 bases lay between the germline ends. Looked up from germline, CDR1 is MDHEN and CDR2 is SYDVKM. The CDR3 protein is CASSGRGYGYTF. CDR3 sequence (DNA): TGTGCCAGCAGTGGACGGGGCTATGGCTACACCTTC.

This clone was observed once. The chain couples TRBV4-2 to TRBJ2-5; 10 positions agree with TRBD2. The germline CDR1 and CDR2 sequences are LGHNA and YNFKEQ. J was trimmed by 0 bases and V by 2 bases; bases with no gene match: 12. This CDR3 is built from 19 residues. Here the CDR3 reads CASSQPASGGQLYQETQYF. The CDR3 nucleotides are TGTGCCAGCAGCCAACCGGCTAGCGGGGGCCAACTATACCAAGAGACCCAGTACTTC.

The chain recombines TRBV4-2 with TRBJ1-5, with TRBD1 matching over 7 bases. This CDR3 spans 15 amino acids. Germline V CDR1 and CDR2: LGHNA, YNFKEQ. V lost 8 bases, J lost 3 bases, and 10 bases stayed unmatched. The CDR3 coding sequence is TGTGCCAGCCACCCGGAGCAGGGGGACAATCAGCCCCAGCATTTT. Its translation is CASHPEQGDNQPQHF.

CDR3 in DNA: TGTGCCAGCAGCCGTTATCAACAGGGAGTCTATGGCTACACCTTC. Its protein product is CASSRYQQGVYGYTF. This chain joins TRBV6-2 or TRBV6-3 and TRBJ1-2; a possible D gene is TRBD1 (6 bases). This CDR3 is built from 15 residues. Germline-derived CDR1 and CDR2 are MNHEY and SVGEGT. The V and J ends lost 6 bases and 4 bases respectively, with 18 bases between them.

The chain combines TRBV27 with TRBJ2-5, with 8 bases matching TRBD2. This CDR3 has 17 residues. The germline CDR1 and CDR2 sequences are MNHEY and SMNVEV (reference sequence). Germline trimming cut 2 bases from V and 5 bases from J; bases unmatched to any gene: 13. In nucleotides, the CDR3 is TGTGCCAGCAGTTTAGGCCCCTCGAGCGGGGGAGGGGAGACCCAGTACTTC. It is translated as CASSLGPSSGGGETQYF.

J is TRBJ1-3 and V is TRBV28; D may be TRBD1 (6 bases). V was shortened by 7 bases and J by 2 bases, with 12 bases between the two germline ends. Germline lookup yields CDR1 MDHEN and CDR2 SYDVKM. The CDR3 is 14 amino acids. DNA for the CDR3: TGTGCCAGCACACAGGGAACCGCTGGAAACACCATATATTTT. Its translation is CASTQGTAGNTIYF.

This chain joins TRBV19 and TRBJ2-5; tentatively, D is TRBD1 (5 bases). CDR3 length: 13 residues. CDR1 and CDR2 (germline): LNHDA, SQIVND (reference sequence). Trimming took off 3 bases at V and 5 bases at J, with 10 bases between the two ends. CDR3 amino acids: CASSILGVETQYF. The CDR3 DNA sequence: TGTGCCAGTAGTATCTTAGGGGTGGAGACCCAGTACTTC.

The rearrangement uses TRBV6-5 and TRBJ1-2, with D uncertain. Germline lookup yields CDR1 MNHEY and CDR2 SVGAGI. With 6 bases removed from V and 5 bases from J, the gap between germline ends came to 13 bases. This CDR3 is 13 amino acids long. As DNA, the CDR3 is TGTGCCAGCAGGACTTCCCCTGTGTATGGCTACACCTTC. Translated: CASRTSPVYGYTF.

The chain recombines TRBV5-1 with TRBJ1-5; D remains unclear. Trimming removed 4 bases from V and 6 bases from J, with 20 bases in between. Looked up from germline, CDR1 is SGHRS and CDR2 is YFSETQ. The CDR3 runs to 16 residues. Here the CDR3 reads CASSDSRGKVGQPQHF. CDR3 sequence (DNA): TGCGCCAGCAGCGATTCTCGGGGTAAGGTGGGTCAGCCCCAGCATTTT.

This chain uses TRBV7-6 with TRBJ2-2; tentative D call: TRBD2 (6 bases). V was pared by 4 bases and J by 2 bases, with 14 bases between. Per germline, CDR1 SGHVS and CDR2 FNYEAQ. The CDR3 spans 16 residues. The CDR3 bases are TGTGCCAGCAGCTCGTCCGGACTATTAAACACCGGGGAGCTGTTTTTT. Translation: CASSSSGLLNTGELFF.

This chain links TRBV5-1 with TRBJ2-1; possibly TRBD2 for D (5 bases). Looked up from germline, CDR1 is SGHRS and CDR2 is YFSETQ. The CDR3 runs 15 residues. Trimming took 2 bases from V and 10 from J, leaving 19 bases between them. In DNA form, the CDR3 reads TGCGCCAGCAGCTTTGGCAGTTTCACGGGAATCGAGCAGTTCTTC. This encodes CASSFGSFTGIEQFF.

V is TRBV10-2 and J is TRBJ2-5, with TRBD2 as a possible D gene (6 bases). CDR3 size: 13 residues. Germline CDR1 is WSHSY and CDR2 is SAAADI. Trimming took off 7 bases at V and 5 bases at J, with 14 bases between the two ends. The CDR3 loop reads CASTSGLSETQYF. In nucleotides, the CDR3 is TGCGCCAGCACTTCGGGACTGTCGGAGACCCAGTACTTC.

CDR3 region: CASSLSQGVTGTEAFF. The CDR3 nucleotides read TGTGCCAGCAGCTTATCTCAGGGGGTGACCGGGACTGAAGCTTTCTTT. The chain joins TRBV7-9 to TRBJ1-1, with TRBD1 matching over 7 bases. There are 16 residues in the CDR3. J gave up 5 bases and V 2 bases, and 11 bases lay outside the gene matches. Germline V gene lookup returns CDR1 SEHNR and CDR2 FQNEAQ (reference sequence).

The chain recombines TRBV4-1 with TRBJ2-1, with TRBD1 matching over 7 bases. Trimming cost V 0 bases and J 7 bases; bases outside gene matches: 6. In germline, CDR1 is MGHRA, CDR2 YSYEKL. The CDR3 covers 15 residues. The CDR3 DNA follows: TGCGCCAGCAGCCAAGACACAGGGGCTAGGAATGAGCAGTTCTTC. Residues: CASSQDTGARNEQFF.